These 26 T cell receptor beta chains were all obtained from the same sample, sequenced in a study of T cell changes during pregnancy in multiple sclerosis. The table came from immunoSEQ multiplex PCR; TCRdb's copy has only in-frame clones and leaves some out. This repertoire shows some 41,000 clones, about 89% found once; its top ten account for approximately 1.1%. Sample: CD4+ T cells from peripheral blood mononuclear cells, taken after pregnancy. The source of these receptors is a female donor with multiple sclerosis, enrolled in a pregnancy study.

The chain has TRBV7-9 and TRBJ1-1; possible D gene TRBD1, 6 bases. The CDR3 spans 12 residues. The V gene's germline CDR1 is SEHNR and CDR2 FQNEAQ (reference sequence). Trimming left V 8 bases short and J 3 bases short, with 10 bases between. This chain's CDR3 is CASCAGDTEAFF. For the CDR3, the DNA is TGTGCCAGCTGCGCAGGGGACACTGAAGCTTTCTTT.

The chain carries TRBV5-6 and TRBJ2-7; TRBD2 matches at 13 bases. The germline V gene has CDR1 SGHDT and CDR2 YYEEEE. J was trimmed by 0 bases and V by 4 bases; bases with no gene match: 7. The CDR3 is 17 amino acids. The CDR3 region has the DNA TGTGCCAGCAGCGGGGGACTAGCGGGGAGATACTCCTACGAGCAGTACTTC. Its translation is CASSGGLAGRYSYEQYF.

V is TRBV5-1 and J is TRBJ2-1, with 12 nucleotides matching TRBD2. Germline V gene lookup returns CDR1 SGHRS and CDR2 YFSETQ. The CDR3 has 17 amino acids. V trimming: 4 bases; J trimming: 4 bases; junction bases outside the gene matches: 9. CDR3 sequence: CASSPSASGRVYNEQFF. The CDR3 DNA sequence: TGCGCCAGCAGCCCGTCGGCTAGCGGGAGGGTATACAATGAGCAGTTCTTC.

Note on this clone: In the same sample, other DNA sequences code for this CDR3. This chain uses TRBV5-1 with TRBJ2-7; 7 bases line up with TRBD1. CDR1 is SGHRS, CDR2 YFSETQ, per germline. V shed 2 bases and J 1 base; nucleotides not matched to a gene: 6. The CDR3 totals 15 residues. Written as DNA, the CDR3 is TGCGCCAGCAGCTTAGGGCCAGGGGGATCCTACGAGCAGTACTTC. Translated, it gives CASSLGPGGSYEQYF.

The J gene is TRBJ2-3, the V gene TRBV10-1, with 10 bases matching TRBD1. Germline assignment: CDR1 WNHNN and CDR2 SYGVQD (reference sequence). The CDR3 sequence is 14 residues long. J gave up 3 bases and V 6 bases, and 3 bases lay outside the gene matches. The CDR3 reads CASSRDRGTDTQYF. Written as DNA, the CDR3 is TGCGCCAGCAGCAGGGACAGGGGTACAGATACGCAGTATTTT.

The chain employs TRBV7-8 and TRBJ2-1; TRBD1 is a possible D gene (5 bases). Germline loops: CDR1 SGHVS, CDR2 FQNEAQ. CDR3 size: 13 residues. The ends were cut back, 1 base at V and 5 bases at J, with 6 bases in the middle. The CDR3, as DNA: TGTGCCAGCAGCTTAGGGACACACAATGAGCAGTTCTTC. The encoded protein is CASSLGTHNEQFF.

V usage is TRBV5-1 and J usage is TRBJ2-3; 7 nucleotides agree with TRBD1. Unmatched junction bases numbered 3, after V lost 4 bases and J lost 4 bases. This CDR3 has 13 amino acids. Germline V gene lookup returns CDR1 SGHRS and CDR2 YFSETQ. This CDR3 reads CASSVDRADTQYF. CDR3 in DNA: TGCGCCAGCAGCGTTGACAGGGCAGATACGCAGTATTTT.

The chain employs TRBV30 and TRBJ1-2, with D tentatively TRBD1 (6 bases). The V gene's germline CDR1 is GTSNPN and CDR2 SVGIG (reference sequence). Trimming stripped 2 bases from V and 9 bases from J, with 22 bases between. The CDR3 consists of 15 residues. The CDR3 region has the DNA TGTGCCTGGAGTATTCAGTCAGGGGTTAGGGCCCGCTACACCTTC. Protein: CAWSIQSGVRARYTF.

This clone was seen only once. This sequence joins TRBV29-1 and TRBJ2-7; 10 bases fit TRBD1. The germline V gene has CDR1 SQVTM and CDR2 ANQGSEA. This CDR3 comprises 17 residues. Unmatched junction bases numbered 12, after V lost 3 bases and J lost 1 base. The CDR3 here is CSVEGGTGDLKSYEQYF. Written as DNA, the CDR3 is TGCAGCGTTGAGGGGGGGACAGGGGACCTCAAATCCTACGAGCAGTACTTC.

The chain has TRBV7-9 and TRBJ2-7; D possibly corresponds to TRBD2 (5 bases). V lost 2 bases to trimming and J lost 5 bases, with 10 bases between them. Germline CDR1 SEHNR, CDR2 FQNEAQ (reference sequence). The CDR3 is 13 amino acids. The CDR3 DNA follows: TGTGCCAGCAGCTTAAACGCCGGGAACGAGCAGTACTTC. Translating gives CASSLNAGNEQYF.

CDR3 sequence (DNA): TGCGCCAGCAGTGAGTCGACCGGGACTAGCGGGAGTTTTGGGCAGTTCTTC. Translation: CASSESTGTSGSFGQFF. The chain is built from TRBV10-2 and TRBJ2-1; 14 nucleotides match TRBD2. Germline CDR1 WSHSY, CDR2 SAAADI. Losses at the gene ends were 0 bases for V and 12 bases for J; bases not matched to a gene: 10. This CDR3 region has 17 residues.

The J gene is TRBJ2-1, the V gene TRBV5-1; TRBD2 is a possible D gene (6 bases). The CDR3 sequence is 13 residues long. Trimming took 2 bases from V and 8 from J, leaving 11 bases between them. Germline V lookup: CDR1 SGHRS, CDR2 YFSETQ. The CDR3 DNA is TGCGCCAGCAGCTTCGGGAGTTTGGATGAGCAGTTCTTC. Translating gives CASSFGSLDEQFF.

The chain has TRBV7-6 and TRBJ2-7; a possible D gene is TRBD1 (6 bases). The V and J ends lost 1 base and 5 bases respectively, with 12 bases between them. In germline, CDR1 is SGHVS, CDR2 FNYEAQ. This CDR3 region has 14 residues. Here the CDR3 reads CASSLGQGSNEQYF. In DNA, the CDR3 is TGTGCCAGCAGCTTAGGGCAGGGGAGCAACGAGCAGTACTTC.

This chain connects TRBV19 to TRBJ2-1; 10 nucleotides align to TRBD2. The germline gives CDR1 LNHDA, CDR2 SQIVND (reference sequence). There are 16 residues in the CDR3. With V trimmed by 4 bases and J by 10 bases, 13 bases remained unmatched. The chain's CDR3 is CASSRLGLAGAEEQFF. The CDR3 bases are TGTGCCAGTAGTAGGCTTGGGCTAGCGGGAGCGGAGGAGCAGTTCTTC.

This chain connects TRBV19 to TRBJ2-1; 14 bases agree with TRBD2. The V and J ends lost 6 bases and 9 bases, in that order; junction bases with no gene match: 10. CDR1 and CDR2 from the germline V gene are LNHDA and SQIVND (reference sequence). The CDR3 covers 16 residues. This CDR3 reads CASSPPGLAGAGEQFF. CDR3 nucleotide sequence: TGTGCCAGTAGCCCACCGGGACTAGCGGGAGCCGGTGAGCAGTTCTTC. Using reference TRBV19 and TRBJ2-1 for the parts outside the CDR3, the full variable domain is DGGITQSPKYLFRKEGQNVTLSCEQNLNHDAMYWYRQDPGQGLRLIYYSQIVNDFQKGDIAEGYSVSREKKESFPLTVTSAQKNPTAFYLCASSPPGLAGAGEQFFGPGTRLTVL.

Worth noting for this clone: Its ends do not fully match the called genes, so a read error is possible. The chain is built from TRBV2 and TRBJ2-5; D gene uncertain. Germline values: CDR1 SNHLY, CDR2 FYNNEI. CDR3 length equals 12 residues. Here the CDR3 reads CASREVRETQYF. The CDR3 coding sequence is TGTGCCAGCCGTGAGGTACGGGAGACCCAGTACTTC.

The chain employs TRBV11-2 and TRBJ2-5; TRBD2 agrees at 7 bases. Per the germline V gene, CDR1 is SGHAT and CDR2 is FQNNGV. The junction had 10 bases not matched to a gene; V was cut back by 4 bases and J by 2 bases. CDR3 length equals 16 residues. The CDR3 coding sequence is TGTGCCAGCAGCTCGAATTCAGCGGGACCACAAGAGACCCAGTACTTC. Its protein is CASSSNSAGPQETQYF.

This clone was recorded a few times. V usage is TRBV2 and J usage is TRBJ2-1; 8 bases agree with TRBD2. The V and J ends lost 9 bases and 6 bases, in that order; junction bases with no gene match: 7. CDR3 length: 13 residues. Germline lookup yields CDR1 SNHLY and CDR2 FYNNEI. The chain's CDR3 is CASELAEFNEQFF. CDR3 DNA sequence: TGTGCCAGTGAACTAGCGGAGTTCAATGAGCAGTTCTTC.

A single count supports this clone. This rearrangement joins TRBV28 to TRBJ2-1, with TRBD2 identical over 13 bases. With 6 bases clipped from V and 9 bases from J, the junction kept 8 bases outside the gene matches. The germline V gene encodes CDR1 MDHEN and CDR2 SYDVKM. The CDR3 runs 15 residues. This chain's CDR3 is CASSSTSGRGGEQFF. Written as DNA, the CDR3 is TGTGCCAGCAGCTCTACTAGCGGGAGGGGTGGTGAGCAGTTCTTC.

This clone was observed once. This chain joins TRBV11-2 and TRBJ2-1; no firm D call. The CDR3 has 13 amino acids. Between the trimmed V and J ends, which lost 4 bases and 6 bases, there was a span of 10 bases. The germline CDR1 and CDR2 sequences are SGHAT and FQNNGV. CDR3 in DNA: TGTGCCAGCAGCTGGGCCTCTCCCAATGAGCAGTTCTTC. This gives the protein CASSWASPNEQFF.

The chain links TRBV4-1 to TRBJ2-7; TRBD2 is a possible D gene (6 bases). Germline V lookup: CDR1 MGHRA, CDR2 YSYEKL. The CDR3 has 14 residues. Trimming removed 1 base at V and 2 bases at J, with 9 bases between. The CDR3 loop is CASSQAGSTYEQYF. The CDR3 DNA follows: TGCGCCAGCAGCCAAGCCGGGAGTACCTACGAGCAGTACTTC.

The sample holds one count of this clone. The genes are TRBV27 and TRBJ2-5; TRBD1 agrees at 7 bases. V lost 10 bases, J lost 4 bases, and 9 bases stayed unmatched. The germline gives CDR1 MNHEY, CDR2 SMNVEV (reference sequence). The CDR3 totals 13 residues. CDR3: CATRWTGGETQYF. For the CDR3, the DNA is TGTGCCACAAGATGGACAGGAGGAGAGACCCAGTACTTC.

In the case of this clone: This sample also contains other DNA sequences that code for the same CDR3. CDR3 nucleotides: TGTGCCTGGAGCGACAGGGCAAATGAAAAACTGTTTTTT. It specifies CAWSDRANEKLFF. The chain couples TRBV30 to TRBJ1-4, with 7 bases identical to TRBD1. With V trimmed by 3 bases and J by 5 bases, 3 bases remained unmatched. CDR1 and CDR2 from the germline V gene are GTSNPN and SVGIG (reference sequence). The length of the CDR3 is 13 residues. The variable domain in full, with the rest retrieved from reference TRBV30 and TRBJ1-4, is SQTIHQWPATLVQPVGSPLSLECTVEGTSNPNLYWYRQAAGRGLQLLFYSVGIGQISSEVPQNLSASRPQDRQFILSSKKLLLSDSGFYLCAWSDRANEKLFFGSGTQLSVL.

The chain uses TRBV28 and TRBJ1-4, with TRBD1 matching over 9 bases. In germline, CDR1 is MDHEN, CDR2 SYDVKM. CDR3 length: 15 residues. The ends lost 2 bases at V and 5 bases at J; junction bases unmatched: 3. DNA for the CDR3: TGTGCCAGCAGTTTACCGGGACAGGGCAATGAAAAACTGTTTTTT. Translating gives CASSLPGQGNEKLFF.

The chain has TRBV2 and TRBJ2-1; TRBD1 agrees at 9 bases. V was clipped by 7 bases and J by 6 bases; unmatched bases: 7. The CDR3 length is 14 residues. CDR1 SNHLY and CDR2 FYNNEI come from the germline V gene. CDR3 coding DNA: TGTGCCAGCAAGTGGACAGGGGTCGCCAATGAGCAGTTCTTC. Amino acid sequence: CASKWTGVANEQFF. The full variable domain, its missing parts supplied by reference TRBV2 and TRBJ2-1, is EPEVTQTPSHQVTQMGQEVILRCVPISNHLYFYWYRQILGQKVEFLVSFYNNEISEKSEIFDDQFSVERPDGSNFTLKIRSTKLEDSAMYFCASKWTGVANEQFFGPGTRLTVL.

The chain has TRBV2 and TRBJ2-7; 7 bases fit TRBD1. The trim removed 4 bases at V and 2 bases at J, leaving 8 bases unmatched. CDR3 length: 15 residues. The germline CDR1 and CDR2 sequences are SNHLY and FYNNEI. Here the CDR3 reads CASSVNSGGPYEQYF. The CDR3 DNA is TGTGCCAGCAGTGTCAACTCAGGGGGACCCTACGAGCAGTACTTC.